This TCR beta chain was recorded in a study of beta chain features in type 1 diabetes. The germline CDR1 and CDR2 sequences are SGDLS and YYNGEE. Germline trimming cut 4 bases from V and 6 bases from J; bases unmatched to any gene: 11. The CDR3 contains 15 residues. Expressed TCRB transcripts were sequenced because the isolated RNA had all been reverse transcribed beforehand. TCRdb keeps only in-frame clones here, not all; method: immunoSEQ multiplex PCR. The sample lists about 360,000 clones; about 12% were seen once. This TCR derives from a man younger than 35 in good health. The specimen sequenced was naive CD4+ T cells from blood. The chain has TRBV9 and TRBJ2-7, with 9 bases lining up with TRBD1. The CDR3 reads CASSIRDRVLAEQYF. Written as DNA, the CDR3 is TGTGCCAGCAGCATCCGGGACAGGGTTTTAGCCGAGCAGTACTTC.